Below are 17 T cell receptor beta chains sequenced from a single sample in a study of PD-1 blockade in classical Hodgkin lymphoma. Clones were sequenced by immunoSEQ multiplex PCR, and TCRdb holds only the in-frame ones, with some missing. In the table there are some 30,000 clones, approximately 66% of which are singletons. Brentuximab vedotin exposure varied, and every patient relapsed after autologous stem cell transplantation. Source: peripheral blood mononuclear cells (PBMCs), taken before the second cycle of nivolumab. The source of these receptors is a human donor with classical Hodgkin lymphoma.

The chain employs TRBV6-5 and TRBJ1-4; perhaps TRBD1 as D (5 bases). With 6 bases removed from V and 3 bases from J, the gap between germline ends came to 5 bases. Per germline, CDR1 MNHEY and CDR2 SVGAGI. This CDR3 spans 12 amino acids. CDR3 region: CASRQANEKLFF. The CDR3 DNA follows: TGTGCCAGCAGACAGGCTAATGAAAAACTGTTTTTT.

The chain joins TRBV7-9 to TRBJ1-5; perhaps TRBD1 as D (6 bases). The ends were cut back, 2 bases at V and 3 bases at J, with 17 bases in the middle. Germline values: CDR1 SEHNR, CDR2 FQNEAQ (reference sequence). This CDR3 spans 17 amino acids. Written as DNA, the CDR3 is TGTGCCAGCAGCTTATTTATAGGGGGGGGTTTCAATCAGCCCCAGCATTTT. Amino acids: CASSLFIGGGFNQPQHF.

The sample holds a few counts of this clone. The rearrangement joins TRBV28 to TRBJ1-5, with D possibly TRBD1 on 5 matching bases. The germline CDR1 and CDR2 sequences are MDHEN and SYDVKM. The CDR3 has 15 residues. Trimming cost V 1 base and J 0 bases, with 7 bases left between them. The CDR3 coding sequence is TGTGCCAGCAGTTTATCGGGGGGTAGCAATCAGCCCCAGCATTTT. This gives the protein CASSLSGGSNQPQHF.

The chain recombines TRBV6-5 with TRBJ2-2; TRBD1 agrees at 7 bases. Germline CDR1 is MNHEY and CDR2 is SVGAGI. With V trimmed by 8 bases and J by 4 bases, 4 bases remained unmatched. This CDR3 comprises 13 residues. CDR3 nucleotides: TGTGCCAGCCGGGACAGACTCACCGGGGAGCTGTTTTTT. Its translation: CASRDRLTGELFF.

There are a few counts of this clone. The genes are TRBV7-6 and TRBJ1-3; TRBD1 is a possible D gene (6 bases). The CDR3 length is 15 residues. The germline V gene has CDR1 SGHVS and CDR2 FNYEAQ. The V end was cut by 1 base, the J end by 1 base, with 8 bases between. The CDR3 is CASSLGTVSGNTIYF. CDR3 coding DNA: TGTGCCAGCAGCTTAGGGACAGTGTCTGGAAACACCATATATTTT. Supplemented by reference TRBV7-6 and TRBJ1-3, the full variable domain reads GAGVSQSPRYKVTKRGQDVALRCDPISGHVSLYWYRQALGQGPEFLTYFNYEAQQDKSGLPNDRFSAERPEGSISTLTIQRTEQRDSAMYRCASSLGTVSGNTIYFGEGSWLTVV.

V and J are TRBV5-1 and TRBJ2-4, with a tentative D call TRBD2 (6 bases). Germline V CDR1 and CDR2: SGHRS, YFSETQ. This CDR3 has 16 amino acids. V lost 3 bases, J lost 4 bases, and 17 bases lay in between. CDR3 nucleotides: TGCGCCAGCAGCTGGGCCGGAGCGGGTGCTAAAAACATTCAGTACTTC. It is translated as CASSWAGAGAKNIQYF.

The chain uses TRBV10-3 and TRBJ2-3; TRBD1 is a possible D gene (5 bases). The CDR3 extends over 12 amino acids. Looked up from germline, CDR1 is ENHRY and CDR2 is SYGVKD. The V gene lost 4 bases and the J gene lost 4 bases, with 6 bases spanning the gap. The CDR3 protein is CAISGQSDTQYF. The CDR3 DNA follows: TGTGCCATCAGTGGACAGTCAGATACGCAGTATTTT.

The rearrangement joins TRBV28 to TRBJ2-3; the D call may be TRBD1 or TRBD2 (5 bases each). This CDR3 contains 15 residues. Per the germline V gene, CDR1 is MDHEN and CDR2 is SYDVKM. V lost 6 bases and J lost 0, with 13 bases in between. The CDR3 bases are TGTGCCAGCAGCTCGGGGCACGGAAGCACAGATACGCAGTATTTT. As protein: CASSSGHGSTDTQYF.

There are a few counts of this clone. CDR3: CASSMLGSYGYTF. Here the CDR3 DNA reads TGTGCCAGTAGTATGCTCGGGTCCTATGGCTACACCTTC. The chain employs TRBV19 and TRBJ1-2; D is uncertain. Trimming shortened V by 3 bases and J by 4 bases, and 9 bases separated the two germline ends. This CDR3 spans 13 amino acids. The germline V gene has CDR1 LNHDA and CDR2 SQIVND (reference sequence). Complete variable domain (other parts from reference TRBV19 and TRBJ1-2): DGGITQSPKYLFRKEGQNVTLSCEQNLNHDAMYWYRQDPGQGLRLIYYSQIVNDFQKGDIAEGYSVSREKKESFPLTVTSAQKNPTAFYLCASSMLGSYGYTFGSGTRLTVV.

The chain joins TRBV7-9 to TRBJ2-2, with 9 bases aligning to TRBD2. Germline trimming cut 3 bases from V and 5 bases from J; bases unmatched to any gene: 7. The CDR3 consists of 16 residues. Germline assignment: CDR1 SEHNR and CDR2 FQNEAQ (reference sequence). The CDR3 loop reads CASSFRGRARTGELFF. CDR3 nucleotides: TGTGCCAGCAGCTTCCGCGGGAGGGCTCGTACCGGGGAGCTGTTTTTT.

The CDR3 loop is CASSQHHRGTGSYEQYF. CDR3 coding DNA: TGCGCCAGCAGCCAACACCATAGGGGGACCGGATCCTACGAGCAGTACTTC. The rearrangement links TRBV4-3 to TRBJ2-7; a weak D match, TRBD1 (6 bases). V was shortened by 2 bases and J by 1 base, with 18 bases between the two germline ends. CDR1 and CDR2 (germline): LGHNA, YSLEER. The CDR3 is 17 residues long.

This clone was observed a handful of times. V is TRBV7-2 and J is TRBJ2-5; D might be TRBD2 (5 bases). The CDR3 is made up of 15 amino acids. Germline V lookup: CDR1 SGHTA, CDR2 FQGNSA. V shed 5 bases and J shed 0 bases, with 13 bases lying between them. Written as DNA, the CDR3 is TGTGCCAGCAGCGCCTTTGGAGGCAACCAAGAGACCCAGTACTTC. Its translation is CASSAFGGNQETQYF.

This chain links TRBV7-9 with TRBJ2-2, with D perhaps TRBD2 (5 bases). This CDR3 comprises 14 residues. CDR1 and CDR2 (germline): SEHNR, FQNEAQ (reference sequence). Trimming removed 7 bases at V and 6 bases at J, with 15 bases between. The CDR3 spells CASKMLGESGELFF. Here the CDR3 DNA reads TGTGCCAGCAAAATGCTCGGGGAATCCGGGGAGCTGTTTTTT.

J is TRBJ2-1 and V is TRBV19, with 11 bases that match TRBD2. With V trimmed by 4 bases and J by 7 bases, 6 bases remained unmatched. CDR3 length equals 15 residues. CDR1 and CDR2 (germline): LNHDA, SQIVND (reference sequence). CDR3 in amino acids: CASSTPPSGGNEQFF. Written as DNA, the CDR3 is TGTGCCAGTAGTACCCCCCCTAGCGGGGGGAATGAGCAGTTCTTC.

The J gene is TRBJ2-2, the V gene TRBV5-1, with 10 bases matching TRBD2. Germline values: CDR1 SGHRS, CDR2 YFSETQ. CDR3 length: 17 amino acids. V shed 2 bases, J shed 1 base, and the junction held 5 bases outside the gene matches. CDR3 sequence (DNA): TGCGCCAGCAGCTTAGGAGCGGGAGGGATGAACACCGGGGAGCTGTTTTTT. It translates to CASSLGAGGMNTGELFF. The full variable domain, with the rest looked up from reference TRBV5-1 and TRBJ2-2, is KAGVTQTPRYLIKTRGQQVTLSCSPISGHRSVSWYQQTPGQGLQFLFEYFSETQRNKGNFPGRFSGRQFSNSRSEMNVSTLELGDSALYLCASSLGAGGMNTGELFFGEGSRLTVL.

The chain recombines TRBV4-3 with TRBJ2-1; 8 positions agree with TRBD2. The V gene's germline CDR1 is LGHNA and CDR2 YSLEER. The CDR3 has 15 residues. Trimming removed 3 bases from V and 6 bases from J; junction bases left unmatched: 7. The CDR3 protein is CASSHPGLESNEQFF. CDR3 sequence (DNA): TGCGCCAGCAGCCACCCGGGACTAGAGAGCAATGAGCAGTTCTTC.

The chain is built from TRBV6-6 and TRBJ2-7; D is ambiguous. V was shortened by 4 bases and J by 5 bases, with 9 bases between the two germline ends. The length of the CDR3 is 12 residues. Germline V gene data show CDR1 as MNHNY and CDR2 as SVGAGI (reference sequence). The CDR3: CASSFPWDEQYF. The DNA of the CDR3 is TGTGCCAGCAGTTTCCCCTGGGACGAGCAGTACTTC.